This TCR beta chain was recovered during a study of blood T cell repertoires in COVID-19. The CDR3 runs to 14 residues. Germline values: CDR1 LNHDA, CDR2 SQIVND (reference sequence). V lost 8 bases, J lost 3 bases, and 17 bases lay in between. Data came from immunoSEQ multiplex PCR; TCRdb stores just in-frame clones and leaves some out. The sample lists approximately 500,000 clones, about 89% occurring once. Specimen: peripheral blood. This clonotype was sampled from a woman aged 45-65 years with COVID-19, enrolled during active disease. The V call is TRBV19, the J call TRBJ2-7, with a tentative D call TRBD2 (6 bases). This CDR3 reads CASSLAVVNYEQYF. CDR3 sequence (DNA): TGTGCCAGTTCACTAGCAGTAGTGAACTACGAGCAGTACTTC.